This TCR beta chain was identified during a study of blood T cells in healthy people across ages. A second 7 to 11 cycle PCR used barcoded and J-beta primers. MiXCR, run by TCRdb on the 5' RACE reads, gives a single entry per CDR3 protein. The sample carries about 580,000 distinct CDR3 sequences, 40% to 55% recorded once. Study outcomes and limitations: It was not known whether donors were CMV positive (a possible confounder of expanded clonotype changes).

This CDR3 has 16 residues. V lost 4 bases, J lost 4 bases, and 6 bases stayed unmatched. Per germline, CDR1 SGHAT and CDR2 FQNNGV. Notes on this clonotype: Its antigen is unidentified.

The gene calls are TRBV11-2 and TRBJ2-5, with 13 bases identical to TRBD2. The sequenced material came from blood. The receptor was derived from a man older than 75 in good health. CDR3 sequence reads: CASSSTTSGRLETQYF. The CDR3 DNA sequence: TGTGCCAGCAGCTCAACGACTAGCGGGAGGCTAGAGACCCAGTACTTC.